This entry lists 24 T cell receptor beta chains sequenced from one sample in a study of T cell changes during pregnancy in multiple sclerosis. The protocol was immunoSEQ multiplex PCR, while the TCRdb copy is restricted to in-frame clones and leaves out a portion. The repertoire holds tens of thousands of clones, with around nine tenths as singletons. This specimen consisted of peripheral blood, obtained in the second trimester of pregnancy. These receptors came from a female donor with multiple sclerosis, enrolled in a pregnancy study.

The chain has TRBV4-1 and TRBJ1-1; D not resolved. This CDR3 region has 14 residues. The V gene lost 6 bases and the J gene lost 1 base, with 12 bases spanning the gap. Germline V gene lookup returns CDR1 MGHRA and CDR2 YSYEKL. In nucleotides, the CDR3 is TGCGCCAGCAGACGCATTGCCGGGAACACTGAAGCTTTCTTT. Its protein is CASRRIAGNTEAFF.

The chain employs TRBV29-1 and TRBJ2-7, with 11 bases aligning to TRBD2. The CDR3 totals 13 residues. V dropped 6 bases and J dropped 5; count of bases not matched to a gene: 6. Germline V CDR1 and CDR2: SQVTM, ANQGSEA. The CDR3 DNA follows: TGCAGCGTGCAGACTAGCGGGGAACACGAGCAGTACTTC. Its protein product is CSVQTSGEHEQYF.

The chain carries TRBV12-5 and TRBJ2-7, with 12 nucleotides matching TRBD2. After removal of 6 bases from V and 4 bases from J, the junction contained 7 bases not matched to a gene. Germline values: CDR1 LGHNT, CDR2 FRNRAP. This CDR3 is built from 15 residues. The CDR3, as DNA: TGTGCTAGTGGCCAGACTAGCGGGGGTTCGTACGAGCAGTACTTC. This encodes CASGQTSGGSYEQYF. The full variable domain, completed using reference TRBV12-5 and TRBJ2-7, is DARVTQTPRHKVTEMGQEVTMRCQPILGHNTVFWYRQTMMQGLELLAYFRNRAPLDDSGMPKDRFSAEMPDATLATLKIQPSEPRDSAVYFCASGQTSGGSYEQYFGPGTRLTVT.

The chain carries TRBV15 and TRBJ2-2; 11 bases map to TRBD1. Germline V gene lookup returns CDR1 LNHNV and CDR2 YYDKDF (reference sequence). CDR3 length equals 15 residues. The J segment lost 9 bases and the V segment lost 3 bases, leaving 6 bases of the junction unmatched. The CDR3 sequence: CATSRGQGVQRELFF. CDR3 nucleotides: TGTGCCACCAGCAGGGGACAGGGGGTTCAGCGGGAGCTGTTTTTT. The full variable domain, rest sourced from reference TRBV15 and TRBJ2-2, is DAMVIQNPRYQVTQFGKPVTLSCSQTLNHNVMYWYQQKSSQAPKLLFHYYDKDFNNEADTPDNFQSRRPNTSFCFLDIRSPGLGDTAMYLCATSRGQGVQRELFFGEGSRLTVL.

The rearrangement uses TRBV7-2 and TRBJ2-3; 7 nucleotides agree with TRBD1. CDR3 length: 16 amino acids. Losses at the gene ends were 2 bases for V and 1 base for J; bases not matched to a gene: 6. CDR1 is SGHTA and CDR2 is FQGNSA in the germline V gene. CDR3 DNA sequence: TGTGCCAGCAGCTTAAAGACAGGGTTACGCACAGATACGCAGTATTTT. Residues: CASSLKTGLRTDTQYF.

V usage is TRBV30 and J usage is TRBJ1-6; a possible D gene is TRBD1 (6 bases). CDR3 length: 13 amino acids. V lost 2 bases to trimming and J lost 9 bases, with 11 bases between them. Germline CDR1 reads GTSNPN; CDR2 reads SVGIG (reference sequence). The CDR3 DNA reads TGTGCCTGGAGTTCTGGGGGCGGTTCACCCCTCCACTTT. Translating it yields CAWSSGGGSPLHF.

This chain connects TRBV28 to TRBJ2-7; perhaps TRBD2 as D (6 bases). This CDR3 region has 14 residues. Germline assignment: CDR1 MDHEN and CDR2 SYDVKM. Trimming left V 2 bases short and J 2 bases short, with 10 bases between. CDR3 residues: CASSLGWGAYEQYF. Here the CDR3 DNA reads TGTGCCAGCAGTTTAGGGTGGGGGGCCTACGAGCAGTACTTC.

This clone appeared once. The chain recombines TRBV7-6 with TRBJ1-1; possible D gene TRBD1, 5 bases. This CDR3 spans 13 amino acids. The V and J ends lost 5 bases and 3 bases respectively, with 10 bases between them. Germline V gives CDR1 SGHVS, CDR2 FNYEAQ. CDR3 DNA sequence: TGTGCCAGCAGCATAGACAGTTACACTGAAGCTTTCTTT. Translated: CASSIDSYTEAFF.

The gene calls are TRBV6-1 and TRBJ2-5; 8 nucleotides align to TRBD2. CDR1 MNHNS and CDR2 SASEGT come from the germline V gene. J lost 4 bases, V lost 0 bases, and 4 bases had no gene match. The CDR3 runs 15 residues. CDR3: CASSEATGGPETQYF. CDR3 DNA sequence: TGTGCCAGCAGTGAAGCCACGGGAGGGCCAGAGACCCAGTACTTC.

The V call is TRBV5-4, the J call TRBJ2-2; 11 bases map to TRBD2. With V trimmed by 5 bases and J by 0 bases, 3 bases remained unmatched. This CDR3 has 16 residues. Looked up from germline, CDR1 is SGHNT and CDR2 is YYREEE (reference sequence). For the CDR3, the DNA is TGTGCCAGCAGGACTAGCGGGGCAGCGAACACCGGGGAGCTGTTTTTT. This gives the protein CASRTSGAANTGELFF.

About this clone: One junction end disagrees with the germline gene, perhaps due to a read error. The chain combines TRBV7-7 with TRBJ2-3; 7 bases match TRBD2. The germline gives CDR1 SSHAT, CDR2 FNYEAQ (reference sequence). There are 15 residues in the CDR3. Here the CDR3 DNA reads TGTGCTAGCAGCTTAGATGTTTCGGGCGGGAGAGAGCAGTATTTT. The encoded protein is CASSLDVSGGREQYF.

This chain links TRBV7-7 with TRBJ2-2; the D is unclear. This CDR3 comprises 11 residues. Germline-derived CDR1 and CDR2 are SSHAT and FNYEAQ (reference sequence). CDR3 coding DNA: TGTGCAAACCTCGGCACCGGGGAGCTGTTTTTT. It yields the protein CANLGTGELFF. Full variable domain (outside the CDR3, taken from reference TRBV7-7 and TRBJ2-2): GAGVSQSPRYKVTKRGQDVTLRCDPISSHATLYWYQQALGQGPEFLTYFNYEAQPDKSGLPSDRFSAERPEGSISTLTIQRTEQRDSAMYRCANLGTGELFFGEGSRLTVL.

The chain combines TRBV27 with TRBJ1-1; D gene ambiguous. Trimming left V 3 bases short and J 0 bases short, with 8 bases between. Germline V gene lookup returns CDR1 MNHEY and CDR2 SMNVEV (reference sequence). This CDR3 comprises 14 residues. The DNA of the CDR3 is TGTGCCAGCAGTTTCCGGGGTGTGAACACTGAAGCTTTCTTT. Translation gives CASSFRGVNTEAFF.

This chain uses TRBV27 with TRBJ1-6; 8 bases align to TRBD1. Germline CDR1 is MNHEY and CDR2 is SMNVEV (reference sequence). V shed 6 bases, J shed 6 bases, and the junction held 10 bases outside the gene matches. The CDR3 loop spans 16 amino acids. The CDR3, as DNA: TGTGCCAGCAGCCGCAAGACAGGGGCCCTTAATTCACCCCTCCACTTT. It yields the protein CASSRKTGALNSPLHF.

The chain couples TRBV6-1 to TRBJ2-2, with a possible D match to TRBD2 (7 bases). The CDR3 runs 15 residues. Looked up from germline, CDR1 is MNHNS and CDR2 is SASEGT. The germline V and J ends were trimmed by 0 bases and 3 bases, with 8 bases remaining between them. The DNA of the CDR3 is TGTGCCAGCAGTGAAGCGGGGGGGCACACCGGGGAGCTGTTTTTT. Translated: CASSEAGGHTGELFF.

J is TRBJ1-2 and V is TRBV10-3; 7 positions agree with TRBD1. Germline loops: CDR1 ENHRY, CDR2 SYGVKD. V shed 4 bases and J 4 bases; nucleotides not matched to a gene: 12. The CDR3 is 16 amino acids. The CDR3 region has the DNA TGTGCCATCAGTGGAGGAGATTTTGACAGGGTCTATGGCTACACCTTC. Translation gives CAISGGDFDRVYGYTF.

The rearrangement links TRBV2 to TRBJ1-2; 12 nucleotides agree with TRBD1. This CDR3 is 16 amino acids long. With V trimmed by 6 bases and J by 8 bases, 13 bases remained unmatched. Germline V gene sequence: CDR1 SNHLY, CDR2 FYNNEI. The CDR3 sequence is CASSPTSGTGGRGYTF. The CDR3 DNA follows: TGTGCCAGCAGCCCTACCTCCGGGACAGGGGGCCGAGGCTACACCTTC.

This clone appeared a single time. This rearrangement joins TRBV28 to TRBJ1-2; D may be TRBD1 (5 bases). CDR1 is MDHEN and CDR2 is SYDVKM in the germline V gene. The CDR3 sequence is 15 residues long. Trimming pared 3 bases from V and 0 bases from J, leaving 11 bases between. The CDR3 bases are TGTGCCAGCAGTTTCGACAGCCTTACTAACTATGGCTACACCTTC. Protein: CASSFDSLTNYGYTF.

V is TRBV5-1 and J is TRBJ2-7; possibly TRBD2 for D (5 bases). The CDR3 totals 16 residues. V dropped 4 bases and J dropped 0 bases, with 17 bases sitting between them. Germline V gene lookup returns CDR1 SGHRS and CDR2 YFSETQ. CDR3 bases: TGCGCCAGCAGCCCGGAGCCTAGCTCCTCCTCCTACGAGCAGTACTTC. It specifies CASSPEPSSSSYEQYF. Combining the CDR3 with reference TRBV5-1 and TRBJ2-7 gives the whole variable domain KAGVTQTPRYLIKTRGQQVTLSCSPISGHRSVSWYQQTPGQGLQFLFEYFSETQRNKGNFPGRFSGRQFSNSRSEMNVSTLELGDSALYLCASSPEPSSSSYEQYFGPGTRLTVT.

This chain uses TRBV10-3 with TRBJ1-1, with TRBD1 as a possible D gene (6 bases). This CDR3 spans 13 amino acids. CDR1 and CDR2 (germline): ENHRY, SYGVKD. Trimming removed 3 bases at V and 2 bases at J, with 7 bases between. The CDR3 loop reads CAISEQGNTEAFF. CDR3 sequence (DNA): TGTGCCATCAGTGAACAGGGAAACACTGAAGCTTTCTTT.

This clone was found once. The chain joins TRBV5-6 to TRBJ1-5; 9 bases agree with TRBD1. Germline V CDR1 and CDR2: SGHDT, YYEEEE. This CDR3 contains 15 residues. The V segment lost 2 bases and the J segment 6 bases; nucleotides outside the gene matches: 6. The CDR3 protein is CASSFTGGAGQPQHF. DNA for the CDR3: TGTGCCAGCAGCTTCACAGGGGGCGCGGGTCAGCCCCAGCATTTT. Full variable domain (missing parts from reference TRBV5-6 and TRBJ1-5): DAGVTQSPTHLIKTRGQQVTLRCSPKSGHDTVSWYQQALGQGPQFIFQYYEEEERQRGNFPDRFSGHQFPNYSSELNVNALLLGDSALYLCASSFTGGAGQPQHFGDGTRLSIL.

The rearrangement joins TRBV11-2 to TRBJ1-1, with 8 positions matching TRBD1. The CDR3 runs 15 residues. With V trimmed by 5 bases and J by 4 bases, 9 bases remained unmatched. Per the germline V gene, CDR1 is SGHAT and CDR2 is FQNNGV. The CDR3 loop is CASSLHTGGSTEAFF. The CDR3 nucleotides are TGTGCCAGCAGCCTACATACAGGGGGTAGCACTGAAGCTTTCTTT.

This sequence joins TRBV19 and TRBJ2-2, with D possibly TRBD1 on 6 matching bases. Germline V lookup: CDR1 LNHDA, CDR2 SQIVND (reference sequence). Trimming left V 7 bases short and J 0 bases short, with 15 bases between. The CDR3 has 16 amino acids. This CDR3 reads CASTPQGSSNTGELFF. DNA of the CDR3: TGTGCCAGTACTCCACAGGGATCCTCGAACACCGGGGAGCTGTTTTTT.

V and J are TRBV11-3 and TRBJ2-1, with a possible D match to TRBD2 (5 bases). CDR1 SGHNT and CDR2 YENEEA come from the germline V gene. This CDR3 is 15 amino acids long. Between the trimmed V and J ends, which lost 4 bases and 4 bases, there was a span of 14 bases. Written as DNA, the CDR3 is TGTGCCAGCAGCTCAAGCGGACGGCAGTACAATGAGCAGTTCTTC. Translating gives CASSSSGRQYNEQFF.